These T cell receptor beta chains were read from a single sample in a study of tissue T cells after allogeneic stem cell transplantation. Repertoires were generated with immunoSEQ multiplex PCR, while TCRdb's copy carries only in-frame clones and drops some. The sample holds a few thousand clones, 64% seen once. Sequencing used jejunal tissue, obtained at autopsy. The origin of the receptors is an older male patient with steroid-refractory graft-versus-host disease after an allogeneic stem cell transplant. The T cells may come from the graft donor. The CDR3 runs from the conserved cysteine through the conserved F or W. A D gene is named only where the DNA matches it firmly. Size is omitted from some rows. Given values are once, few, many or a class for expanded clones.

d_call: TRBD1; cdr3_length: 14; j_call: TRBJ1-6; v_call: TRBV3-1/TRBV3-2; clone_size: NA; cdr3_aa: CASRLTGDNSPLHF; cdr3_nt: TGTGCCAGCAGACTGACAGGGGATAATTCACCCCTCCACTTT
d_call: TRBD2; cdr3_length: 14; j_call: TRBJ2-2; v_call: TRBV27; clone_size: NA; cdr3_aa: CASRRGASTGELFF; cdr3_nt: TGTGCCAGCAGGCGGGGGGCGAGCACCGGGGAGCTGTTTTTT
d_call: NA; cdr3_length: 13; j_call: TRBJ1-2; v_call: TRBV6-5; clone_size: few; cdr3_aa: CASIPTGVGGYTF; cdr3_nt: TGTGCCAGCATCCCGACAGGCGTCGGTGGCTACACCTTC
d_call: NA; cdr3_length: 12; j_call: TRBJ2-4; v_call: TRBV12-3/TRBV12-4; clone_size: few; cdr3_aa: CASSLVANIQYF; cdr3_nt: TGTGCCAGCAGTTTAGTGGCAAACATTCAGTACTTC
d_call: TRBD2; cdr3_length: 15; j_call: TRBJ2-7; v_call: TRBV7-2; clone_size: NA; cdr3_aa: CASSLDGAGVYEQYF; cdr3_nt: TGTGCCAGCAGCTTAGATGGTGCGGGGGTCTACGAGCAGTACTTC
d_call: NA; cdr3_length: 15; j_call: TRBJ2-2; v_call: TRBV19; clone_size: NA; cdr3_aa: CASSARVGAAGELFF; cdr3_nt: TGTGCCAGTAGTGCGAGGGTCGGGGCCGCCGGGGAGCTGTTTTTT
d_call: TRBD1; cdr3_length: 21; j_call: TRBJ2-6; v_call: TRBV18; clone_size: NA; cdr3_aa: CASSPDRVGTGPLGGANVLTF; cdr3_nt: TGTGCCAGCTCACCTGACCGCGTGGGGACAGGCCCTTTGGGGGGGGCCAACGTCCTGACTTTC
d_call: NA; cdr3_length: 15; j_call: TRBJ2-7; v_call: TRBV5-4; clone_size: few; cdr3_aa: CASSLEGRGGNEQYF; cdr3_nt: TGTGCCAGCAGCTTGGAAGGCAGGGGCGGGAACGAGCAGTACTTC
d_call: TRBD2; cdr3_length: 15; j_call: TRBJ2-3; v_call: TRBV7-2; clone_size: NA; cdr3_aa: CASSPSGGTTDTQYF; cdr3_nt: TGTGCCAGCAGCCCGTCGGGGGGGACCACAGATACGCAGTATTTT
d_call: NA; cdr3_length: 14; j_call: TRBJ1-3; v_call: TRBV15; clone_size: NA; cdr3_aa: CATSRDLVANTIYF; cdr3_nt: TGTGCCACCAGCAGAGATCTCGTGGCAAACACCATATATTTT
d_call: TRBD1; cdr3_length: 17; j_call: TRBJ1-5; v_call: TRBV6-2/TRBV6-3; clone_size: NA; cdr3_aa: CASSSGQGARVGQPQHF; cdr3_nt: TGTGCCAGCAGTTCTGGACAGGGGGCAAGGGTTGGTCAGCCCCAGCATTTT
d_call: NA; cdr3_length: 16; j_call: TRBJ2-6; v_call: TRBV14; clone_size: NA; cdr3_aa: CASSRELLSGANVLTF; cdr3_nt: TGTGCCAGCAGCCGAGAGTTACTCTCTGGGGCCAACGTCCTGACTTTC
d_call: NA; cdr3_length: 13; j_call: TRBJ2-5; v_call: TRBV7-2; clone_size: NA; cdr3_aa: CASSLGIKETQYF; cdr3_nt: TGTGCCAGCAGCTTAGGGATAAAAGAGACCCAGTACTTC
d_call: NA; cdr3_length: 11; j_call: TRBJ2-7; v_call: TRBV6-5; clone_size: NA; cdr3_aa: CASSPDYEQYF; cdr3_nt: TGTGCCAGCAGTCCGGATTACGAGCAGTACTTC
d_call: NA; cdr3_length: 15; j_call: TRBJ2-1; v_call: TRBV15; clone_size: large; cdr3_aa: CATSSPGAGRNEQFF; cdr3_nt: TGTGCCACCAGCTCTCCTGGGGCAGGGCGCAATGAGCAGTTCTTC
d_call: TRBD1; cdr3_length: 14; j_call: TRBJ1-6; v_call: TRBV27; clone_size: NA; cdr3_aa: CASRGGDRNSPLHF; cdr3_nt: TGTGCCAGCAGGGGGGGGGACAGGAATTCACCCCTCCACTTT
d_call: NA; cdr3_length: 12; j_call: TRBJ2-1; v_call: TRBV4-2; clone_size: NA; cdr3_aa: CASSQSDNEQFF; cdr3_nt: TGTGCCAGCAGCCAGTCGGACAATGAGCAGTTCTTC
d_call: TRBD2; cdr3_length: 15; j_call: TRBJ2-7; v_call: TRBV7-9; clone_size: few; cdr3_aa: CASSSSLGDYYEQYF; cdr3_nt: TGTGCCAGCAGCTCCTCCTTAGGGGACTATTACGAGCAGTACTTC
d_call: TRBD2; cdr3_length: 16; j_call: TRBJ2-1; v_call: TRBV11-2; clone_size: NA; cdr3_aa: CASSFRLAGAGNEQFF; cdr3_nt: TGTGCCAGCAGCTTTAGACTAGCGGGGGCGGGTAATGAGCAGTTCTTC
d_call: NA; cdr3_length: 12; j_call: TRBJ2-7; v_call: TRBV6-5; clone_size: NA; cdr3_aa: CASAWERYEQYF; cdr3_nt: TGTGCCAGCGCCTGGGAACGCTACGAGCAGTACTTC
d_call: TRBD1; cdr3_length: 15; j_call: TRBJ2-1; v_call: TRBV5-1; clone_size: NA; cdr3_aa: CASSWGQGGQVEQFF; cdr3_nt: TGCGCCAGCAGCTGGGGGCAAGGGGGACAGGTTGAGCAGTTCTTC
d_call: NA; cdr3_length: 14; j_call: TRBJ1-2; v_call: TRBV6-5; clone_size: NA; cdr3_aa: CASSSSETGYGYTF; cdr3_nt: TGTGCCAGCAGTTCATCTGAGACAGGCTATGGCTACACCTTC
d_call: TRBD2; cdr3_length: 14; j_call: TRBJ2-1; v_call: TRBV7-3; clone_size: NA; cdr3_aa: CASSLAGGPNEQFF; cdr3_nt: TGTGCCAGCAGTTTAGCGGGGGGGCCAAATGAGCAGTTCTTC
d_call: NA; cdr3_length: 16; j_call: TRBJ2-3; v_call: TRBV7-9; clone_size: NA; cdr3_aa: CASSSLDEGGADTQYF; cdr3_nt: TGTGCCAGCAGCTCACTCGACGAGGGGGGAGCAGATACGCAGTATTTT
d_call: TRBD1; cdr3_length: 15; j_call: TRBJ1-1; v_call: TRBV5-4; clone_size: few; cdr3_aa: CASSQIQGMNTEAFF; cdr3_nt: TGTGCCAGCAGCCAAATACAGGGGATGAACACTGAAGCTTTCTTT
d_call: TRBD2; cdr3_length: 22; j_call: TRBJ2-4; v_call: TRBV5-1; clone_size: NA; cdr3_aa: CASSLPDRAGTSGELAKNIQYF; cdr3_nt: TGCGCCAGCAGCTTGCCAGACAGAGCCGGGACTAGCGGGGAACTAGCCAAAAACATTCAGTACTTC
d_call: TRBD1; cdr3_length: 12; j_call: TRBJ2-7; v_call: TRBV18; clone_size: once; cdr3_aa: CASSAGTAEQYF; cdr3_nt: TGTGCCAGCTCCGCCGGGACAGCCGAGCAGTACTTC
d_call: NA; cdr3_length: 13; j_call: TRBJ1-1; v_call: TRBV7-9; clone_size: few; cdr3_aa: CASSFRQAGGAFF; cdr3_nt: TGTGCCAGCAGCTTTCGACAGGCCGGCGGAGCTTTCTTT
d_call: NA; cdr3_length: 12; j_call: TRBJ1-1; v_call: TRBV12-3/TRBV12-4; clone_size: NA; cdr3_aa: CASMRESTEAFF; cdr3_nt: TGTGCCAGCATGCGCGAGAGCACTGAAGCTTTCTTT
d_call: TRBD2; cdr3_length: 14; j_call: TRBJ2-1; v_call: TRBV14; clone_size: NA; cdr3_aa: CASSQEVREGKQFF; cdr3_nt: TGTGCCAGCAGCCAAGAAGTGAGGGAGGGTAAGCAGTTCTTC
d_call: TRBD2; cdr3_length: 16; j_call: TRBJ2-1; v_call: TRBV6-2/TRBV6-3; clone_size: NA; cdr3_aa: CASSLPGLAESREQFF; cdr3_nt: TGTGCCAGCAGTCTTCCGGGACTAGCGGAGTCACGTGAGCAGTTCTTC
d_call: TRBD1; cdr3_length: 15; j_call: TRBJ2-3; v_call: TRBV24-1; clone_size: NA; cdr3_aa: CATLGTGEGTDTQYF; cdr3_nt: TGTGCCACCCTCGGGACAGGGGAAGGCACAGATACGCAGTATTTT
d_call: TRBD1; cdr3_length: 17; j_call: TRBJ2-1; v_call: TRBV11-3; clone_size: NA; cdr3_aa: CASSFGRDRGLRDEQFF; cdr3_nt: TGTGCCAGCAGCTTTGGCCGGGACAGGGGGCTTAGGGATGAGCAGTTCTTC
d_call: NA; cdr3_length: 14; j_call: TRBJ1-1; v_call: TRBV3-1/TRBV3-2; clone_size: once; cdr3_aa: CASSQVSMNTEAFF; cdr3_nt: TGTGCCAGCAGCCAAGTATCCATGAACACTGAAGCTTTCTTT
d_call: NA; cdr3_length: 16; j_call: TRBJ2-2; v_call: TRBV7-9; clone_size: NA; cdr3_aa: CASSLGSGSYTGELFF; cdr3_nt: TGTGCCAGCAGCTTAGGGTCGGGGTCGTACACCGGGGAGCTGTTTTTT
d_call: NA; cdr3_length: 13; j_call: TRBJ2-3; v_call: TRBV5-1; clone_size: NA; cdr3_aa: CASRPYTTDTQYF; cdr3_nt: TGCGCCAGCAGACCGTACACCACAGATACGCAGTATTTT
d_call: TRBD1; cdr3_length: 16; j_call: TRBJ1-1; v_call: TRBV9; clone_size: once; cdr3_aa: CASRPFAGTGATEAFF; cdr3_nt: TGTGCCAGCAGACCTTTCGCCGGGACAGGCGCCACTGAAGCTTTCTTT
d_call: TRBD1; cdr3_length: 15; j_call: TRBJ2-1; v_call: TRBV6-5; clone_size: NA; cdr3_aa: CASRHRQGSYNEQFF; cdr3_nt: TGTGCCAGCAGACACAGACAGGGATCCTACAATGAGCAGTTCTTC
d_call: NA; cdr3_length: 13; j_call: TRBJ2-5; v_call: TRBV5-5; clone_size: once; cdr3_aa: CASSLSGTETQYF; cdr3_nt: TGTGCCAGCAGCTTGTCAGGGACCGAGACCCAGTACTTC
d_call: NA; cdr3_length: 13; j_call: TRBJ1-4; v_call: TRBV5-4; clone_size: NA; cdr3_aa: CASSVPGREKLFF; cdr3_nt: TGTGCCAGCAGCGTTCCAGGACGAGAAAAACTGTTTTTT
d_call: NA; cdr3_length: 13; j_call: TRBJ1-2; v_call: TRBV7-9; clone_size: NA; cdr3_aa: CASSRHGNYGYTF; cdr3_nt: TGTGCCAGCAGCCGCCACGGTAACTATGGCTACACCTTC
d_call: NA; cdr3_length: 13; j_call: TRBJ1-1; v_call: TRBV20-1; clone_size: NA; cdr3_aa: CSASGGGNTEAFF; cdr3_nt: TGCAGTGCTAGTGGTGGGGGGAACACTGAAGCTTTCTTT
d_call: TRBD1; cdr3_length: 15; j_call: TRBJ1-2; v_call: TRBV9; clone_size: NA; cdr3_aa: CASSVASRDSYGYTF; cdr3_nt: TGTGCCAGCAGCGTAGCTAGTCGGGACAGCTATGGCTACACCTTC
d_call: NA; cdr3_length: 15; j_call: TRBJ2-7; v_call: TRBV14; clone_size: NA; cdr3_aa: CASSQGPLFSYEQYF; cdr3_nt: TGTGCCAGCAGCCAAGGTCCCCTCTTCTCCTACGAGCAGTACTTC
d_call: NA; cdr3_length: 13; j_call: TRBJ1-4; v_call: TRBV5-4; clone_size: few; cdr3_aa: CASSIRANEKLFF; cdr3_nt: TGTGCCAGCAGCATTAGGGCTAATGAAAAACTGTTTTTT
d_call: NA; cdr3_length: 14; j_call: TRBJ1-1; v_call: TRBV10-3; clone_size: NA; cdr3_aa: CAISNRGENTEAFF; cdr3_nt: TGTGCCATCAGTAACAGAGGGGAGAACACTGAAGCTTTCTTT
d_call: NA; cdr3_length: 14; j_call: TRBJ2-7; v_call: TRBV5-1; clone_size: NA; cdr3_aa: CASSFSGAPYEQYF; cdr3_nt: TGCGCCAGCAGCTTCTCGGGGGCCCCGTACGAGCAGTACTTC